This T cell receptor beta chain emerged from a study of brain T cells in children with intractable seizures. The sample holds one count of this clone. The method was immunoSEQ multiplex PCR; TCRdb's version includes in-frame clones alone and lacks a portion of them. Of around 38,000 clones listed, 90% are singletons. V was trimmed by 4 bases and J by 5 bases, leaving 14 bases between them. This CDR3 is built from 13 residues. Germline V lookup: CDR1 SQVTM, CDR2 ANQGSEA. This specimen was peripheral blood, taken at surgery. The sequence was collected from a girl aged 2 to 9 with tuberous sclerosis and intractable seizures. This chain connects TRBV29-1 to TRBJ1-1; tentatively, D is TRBD1 (5 bases). CDR3 region: CSVVLDSRTEAFF. In DNA form, the CDR3 reads TGCAGCGTTGTTTTAGACAGTCGGACTGAAGCTTTCTTT.